This entry describes one TCR beta chain. The data stem from a study of OX40 agonist ivuxolimab in advanced cancers. The CDR3 has 15 residues. Method: immunoSEQ multiplex PCR; TCRdb's copy keeps in-frame clones and lacks some. The sample lists roughly 58,000 clones, 80% to 85% seen once, with 0.6% to 0.8% in the top ten. The gene calls are TRBV1 and TRBJ2-7. TRBV1 is given as a pseudogene. The receptor was isolated from an adult with an advanced solid tumor such as melanoma, head and neck, liver or kidney cancer. Specimen: CD4+ or CD8+ T cells sorted from blood, collected in a trial of the OX40 agonist ivuxolimab. The CDR3 protein is CTSSQRDVGAYEQYF. The DNA of the CDR3 is TGCACCAGCAGCCAAAGGGACGTGGGGGCCTACGAGCAGTACTTC.